Listed below are T cell receptor beta chains from one sample, sequenced in a study of T cell repertoires in cytomegalovirus infection. Using its own MiXCR run on the reads, TCRdb lists one record per CDR3 protein. The data contain roughly 630,000 distinct CDR3 sequences, 20% to 30% of them seen just once; the ten biggest clones take up roughly 8%. Sample: CD8+ T cells from PBMCs. All receptors come from a human donor in good health (CMV status not recorded). Some clones in this sample may be carry-over from other donors' samples. CDR3s include the opening cysteine and the closing phenylalanine or tryptophan. D genes are given only for firm matches. A clone size is listed for some rows: how often the clone was seen (once, few, many), or a class if it is expanded.

cdr3_aa	cdr3_nt	clone_size	d_call	j_call	v_call
CASRAQGTPNYGYTF	TGTGCCAGCAGAGCTCAGGGGACTCCTAACTATGGCTACACCTTC	few	.	TRBJ1-2	TRBV27
CASSPSLDRDTEAFF	TGTGCCAGCTCACCGAGCCTGGATCGGGACACTGAAGCTTTCTTT	.	.	TRBJ1-1	TRBV18
CATHDYMVAERGTEAFF	TGTGCCACCCATGATTATATGGTGGCGGAGCGGGGCACTGAAGCTTTCTTT	few	.	TRBJ1-1	TRBV5-4
CASSPPGQSSEQYF	TGTGCCAGCAGCCCTCCGGGACAGAGTTCCGAGCAGTACTTC	.	TRBD1	TRBJ2-7	TRBV7-9
CASSLELTGGTGELFF	TGTGCCAGCAGTTTGGAACTCACAGGGGGCACCGGGGAGCTGTTTTTT	.	TRBD1	TRBJ2-2	TRBV27
CVSSYSGGVTGELFF	TGTGTCAGCAGTTATAGCGGGGGTGTCACCGGGGAGCTGTTTTTT	.	TRBD2	TRBJ2-2	TRBV6-2/TRBV6-3
CASSAPRNGGSSGELFF	TGTGCCAGCAGCGCCCCCCGGAACGGGGGGTCCAGCGGGGAGCTGTTTTTT	few	TRBD2	TRBJ2-2	TRBV7-6
CASSHDFRQGGYTF	TGTGCCAGCAGTCACGACTTTAGACAGGGCGGCTACACCTTC	.	TRBD1	TRBJ1-2	TRBV6-5
CASSSFRTQDRFTGELFF	TGTGCCAGCAGTTCCTTCCGGACTCAAGACCGCTTTACCGGGGAGCTGTTTTTT	few	.	TRBJ2-2	TRBV6-2/TRBV6-3
CASSPGTGVGEFQAFF	TGTGCCAGCAGCCCGGGGACAGGGGTAGGAGAATTCCAAGCTTTCTTT	many	TRBD1	TRBJ1-1	TRBV7-6
CASSPDKYYEQYF	TGTGCCAGCAGCCCGGACAAGTACTACGAGCAGTACTTC	few	.	TRBJ2-7	TRBV12-3/TRBV12-4
CAISEAAQARAKNIQYF	TGTGCCATCAGTGAGGCGGCCCAGGCTAGGGCCAAAAACATTCAGTACTTC	few	.	TRBJ2-4	TRBV10-3
CATSTSKDEQFF	TGTGCCACCAGCACGAGCAAAGATGAGCAGTTCTTC	.	.	TRBJ2-1	TRBV15
CASSLNPFGGGGTEAFF	TGTGCCAGCAGCCTAAACCCCTTCGGAGGCGGGGGCACTGAAGCTTTCTTT	many	.	TRBJ1-1	TRBV7-3
CASSLLTGSSYNSPLHF	TGTGCCAGCAGCTTACTTACAGGGAGCTCCTATAATTCACCCCTCCACTTT	many	.	TRBJ1-6	TRBV7-6
CASSSGEGASYNEQFF	TGCGCCAGCAGCAGCGGAGAGGGGGCTTCTTACAATGAGCAGTTCTTC	few	TRBD1	TRBJ2-1	TRBV5-1
CASSTGTGKTDTQYF	TGTGCCAGCAGCACCGGGACAGGGAAAACAGATACGCAGTATTTT	.	TRBD1	TRBJ2-3	TRBV9
CATSATGANTEAFF	TGTGCCACCAGCGCCACAGGGGCGAACACTGAAGCTTTCTTT	.	TRBD1	TRBJ1-1	TRBV15
CASSLEGHETQYF	TGTGCCAGCAGCTTAGAAGGGCATGAGACCCAGTACTTC	.	.	TRBJ2-5	TRBV7-9
CASSFGTGETQYF	TGTGCCAGCAGCTTCGGGACCGGCGAGACCCAGTACTTC	many	.	TRBJ2-5	TRBV7-9
CASSSKLGTRPTADTQYF	TGTGCCAGCAGCTCCAAACTTGGGACTAGACCTACGGCAGATACGCAGTATTTT	few	TRBD2	TRBJ2-3	TRBV5-6
CASSSTPGPSRSSGANVLTF	TGTGCCAGCAGTTCGACCCCCGGGCCCTCAAGGAGCTCTGGGGCCAACGTCCTGACTTTC	few	.	TRBJ2-6	TRBV6-5
CSARGRPPGLAGGYTGELFF	TGCAGTGCTAGGGGCAGACCTCCGGGACTAGCGGGGGGGTACACCGGGGAGCTGTTTTTT	few	TRBD2	TRBJ2-2	TRBV20-1
CASSWGWETQYF	TGTGCCAGCAGTTGGGGCTGGGAGACCCAGTACTTC	.	.	TRBJ2-5	TRBV12-3/TRBV12-4
CASSPVPQGLVDTEAFF	TGTGCCAGCAGTCCCGTTCCTCAGGGATTAGTAGACACTGAAGCTTTCTTT	.	.	TRBJ1-1	TRBV28
CASSLVLIASGMNTGELFF	TGTGCCAGCAGCTTAGTTTTGATTGCTTCAGGGATGAACACCGGGGAGCTGTTTTTT	few	.	TRBJ2-2	TRBV7-8
CARTQSHTALGSYNEQFF	TGTGCCAGGACCCAATCCCATACGGCGTTAGGCTCCTACAATGAGCAGTTCTTC	.	.	TRBJ2-1	TRBV7-2
CASTPAAQGDHGNTIYF	TGTGCCAGCACCCCAGCGGCGCAGGGGGATCATGGAAACACCATATATTTT	once	TRBD1	TRBJ1-3	TRBV4-2
CASSFRGGPYNEQFF	TGTGCCAGCAGCTTCCGCGGGGGCCCCTACAATGAGCAGTTCTTC	.	.	TRBJ2-1	TRBV7-6
CASSVGRDQRETQYF	TGTGCCAGCAGCGTAGGAAGGGACCAGAGGGAGACCCAGTACTTC	.	.	TRBJ2-5	TRBV9
CASSFWTGGEQYF	TGTGCCAGCAGTTTCTGGACAGGAGGTGAGCAGTACTTC	.	TRBD1	TRBJ2-7	TRBV12-3/TRBV12-4
CATNGGGNQPQHF	TGTGCCACCAACGGAGGGGGGAATCAGCCCCAGCATTTT	.	.	TRBJ1-5	TRBV15
CASRRTGATNEKLFF	TGTGCCAGCAGGAGGACAGGGGCAACTAATGAAAAACTGTTTTTT	.	TRBD1	TRBJ1-4	TRBV28
CAISAHREGERYNEQFF	TGTGCCATCAGCGCGCACAGGGAAGGTGAGAGGTACAATGAGCAGTTCTTC	few	.	TRBJ2-1	TRBV10-3
CATSWDTGELFF	TGTGCCACCAGTTGGGACACCGGGGAGCTGTTTTTT	few	.	TRBJ2-2	TRBV24-1
CASSQVISYEQYF	TGTGCCAGCAGCCAGGTGATATCCTACGAGCAGTACTTC	few	.	TRBJ2-7	TRBV14
CSAMRGAEAFF	TGCAGTGCTATGAGAGGGGCTGAAGCTTTCTTT	few	.	TRBJ1-1	TRBV20-1
CASSRGIYDSPLHF	TGTGCCAGCAGCCGTGGAATCTACGATTCACCCCTCCACTTT	many	.	TRBJ1-6	TRBV7-9
CATSDPDSGARNEQFF	TGTGCCACCAGTGATCCCGATTCGGGGGCCCGGAATGAGCAGTTCTTC	few	.	TRBJ2-1	TRBV24-1
CASRRTSESYNEQFF	TGTGCCAGCAGGCGGACTAGCGAATCCTACAATGAGCAGTTCTTC	few	TRBD2	TRBJ2-1	TRBV2
CASRPSVGDQYEQYF	TGTGCCAGCAGACCCTCGGTTGGGGATCAGTACGAGCAGTACTTC	.	.	TRBJ2-7	TRBV7-6
CASSRPGGELFF	TGCGCCAGCAGCAGACCAGGCGGGGAGCTGTTTTTT	many	.	TRBJ2-2	TRBV5-1
CASSSSGLTDTQYF	TGTGCCAGCAGCTCTTCCGGACTAACAGATACGCAGTATTTT	many	.	TRBJ2-3	TRBV7-9
CATSRGKGGMYTEAFF	TGTGCCACCAGCAGAGGAAAAGGGGGCATGTACACTGAAGCTTTCTTT	.	TRBD1	TRBJ1-1	TRBV15
CASRGPPGYEQYF	TGTGCCAGCAGGGGACCCCCGGGATACGAGCAGTACTTC	.	.	TRBJ2-7	TRBV6-1
CASSLVYGFTEAFF	TGTGCCAGCAGCTTAGTCTACGGCTTTACTGAAGCTTTCTTT	many	.	TRBJ1-1	TRBV7-2
CASRDLARTYNEQFF	TGTGCCAGCAGAGATCTAGCGAGGACCTACAATGAGCAGTTCTTC	.	.	TRBJ2-1	TRBV2
CALTPGHRSYEQYF	TGTGCCCTGACTCCCGGACATCGTTCCTACGAGCAGTACTTC	many	.	TRBJ2-7	TRBV7-9
CASSLEGQGEGYGYTF	TGTGCCAGCAGCTTAGAGGGGCAGGGAGAAGGCTATGGCTACACCTTC	many	.	TRBJ1-2	TRBV7-8
CSAPRGQVASTDTQYF	TGCAGTGCTCCCCGGGGACAGGTCGCTAGCACAGATACGCAGTATTTT	few	TRBD1	TRBJ2-3	TRBV20-1
CSARDLVEGDNEQFF	TGCAGTGCTAGAGATCTGGTCGAAGGGGACAATGAGCAGTTCTTC	few	.	TRBJ2-1	TRBV20-1
CASSLGVNIQYF	TGTGCCAGCAGCTTGGGGGTAAACATTCAGTACTTC	.	.	TRBJ2-4	TRBV5-6
CSARDLLGTNYGYTF	TGCAGTGCTAGAGATCTGCTAGGGACTAACTATGGCTACACCTTC	.	.	TRBJ1-2	TRBV20-1